This T cell receptor (beta chain) is from a study of T cells in Graves' hyperthyroidism and ophthalmopathy (dated by TCRdb to 2018 to 2020). In terms of the full investigation: Peripheral blood samples were taken at initial diagnosis, before any treatment was given. Following sampling, methimazole starting at 30 mg daily was given to hyperthyroidism patients, and high-dose intravenous methylprednisolone was given to ophthalmopathy patients. In more than 5 Graves' hyperthyroidism patients, the study also compared T-cell repertoires from thyroid tissue with T-cell repertoires from blood. A discovery cohort of roughly 100 patients, about 40 with Graves' ophthalmopathy and 57 with stable Graves' hyperthyroidism, was used to find distinguishing TCR V-J signatures. The 85 to 100 discovery patients were randomly split 7:3 into training and test sets. An independent validation cohort of around 20 hyperthyroidism patients and about 15 patients who later progressed to ophthalmopathy tested prospective prediction of ophthalmopathy. The paper describes TCR Vbeta CDR3 sequencing of fewer than 150 peripheral blood samples, made up of some 42 ophthalmopathy patients, 70 to 80 hyperthyroidism patients and 17 progressor patients.

Findings and caveats that apply to the study as a whole: No statistical method was used to set the sample size in advance, and investigators knew the group allocation. In validation, the model predicted progression to ophthalmopathy a median of roughly 6.1 months before onset, with over 60% sensitivity and roughly 77% specificity. Most expanded thyroid clonotypes (frequency above 0.001) were also detected in blood, a finding suggesting that blood repertoires may reflect thyroid immune responses. A 13 V-J signature model separated ophthalmopathy from stable hyperthyroidism, with about 88% sensitivity and 81.08% specificity in cross-validation and 80%/75% in testing.

This clonotype was detected a few times. Its antigen remains undetermined. Base qualities are not provided; no much larger clone lies one nucleotide away. The TCR beta CDR3 regions were amplified from RNA transcripts. For the first round of RT-PCR on the TCR CDR3, the HTBI primer set was used together with the Qiagen OneStep RT-PCR kit. A second multiplex PCR round built the libraries, followed by size selection and purification. Paired-end sequencing of the libraries was performed with 100 bp reads on an Illumina HiSeq2000. In the authors' own workflow: SOAPnuke was used to process the raw data, with reads discarded if the reads contained adapters or uncalled bases, had a mean Phred below 15, or lacked an exact constant-primer or identifier match. COPE v1.2.5 was used to merge high-quality paired reads, and clonotypes were defined as unique nucleotide sequences. MiTCR v1.1 was used to align the clonotypes against IMGT TRBV, TRBD and TRBJ reference segments. The analysis was restricted to V-J combinations with a frequency above 0.0001, which together covered over 99% of the repertoires. A TCS score was defined as the ratio between F50 (clonal expansion) and ExV (chaos), using BLOSUM62-based TCRdist between CDR3 peptides within each V-J. Welch's t-statistics and random forest reduced fewer than 550 V-J features to 10 to 15, which were used in a naive Bayes classifier (R e1071). TCRdb itself trimmed the public reads at Q25 with fastp, ran MiXCR and retained productive beta chains. Under each unique CDR3 protein, matching rows form one entry showing the most common genes and DNA. Here the V and J calls rest on TCRdb's processing, not on the authors' analysis. Here the sample has 500,000 to 600,000 distinct CDR3 sequences; just under 20% occur a single time. The top ten clonotypes cover around 50% of the sample.

The germline V gene supplies CDR1 SGHRS and CDR2 YFSETQ. The CDR3 has 16 amino acids, counting the end cysteine and phenylalanine. This entry keeps only the CDR3 DNA: 48 bases, framed from base 1. The germline ends are 17 bases apart after V is trimmed by 0 bases and J by 5 bases. In the ophthalmopathy patients, disease was moderately to severely active, with a Clinical Activity Score of 3 or more, a NOSPECS grade of 4 or more, and a duration of less than 3 months. The study excluded patients with uncontrolled infections, other autoimmune diseases, pregnancy or lactation. Diagnoses were established on the basis of clinical symptoms, serum thyroxine and TRAb, thyroid ultrasound, and orbital computed tomography. PBMCs were isolated from approximately 10 ml of fresh peripheral blood by Ficoll-Paque density gradient centrifugation. Trizol reagent was used to extract total RNA, and RNA quality was then checked on an Agilent 2100 Bioanalyzer.

Sequenced input: blood. The clonotype originates from a man aged 35 to 55 with Graves' ophthalmopathy. Recombination joined TRBV5-1 with TRBJ1-1; no D gene is confidently identified. The bases are TGCGCCAGCAGCTTGGTCGGTGAGGGAAGAGGGACTGAAGCTTTCTTT. Its protein product is CASSLVGEGRGTEAFF.